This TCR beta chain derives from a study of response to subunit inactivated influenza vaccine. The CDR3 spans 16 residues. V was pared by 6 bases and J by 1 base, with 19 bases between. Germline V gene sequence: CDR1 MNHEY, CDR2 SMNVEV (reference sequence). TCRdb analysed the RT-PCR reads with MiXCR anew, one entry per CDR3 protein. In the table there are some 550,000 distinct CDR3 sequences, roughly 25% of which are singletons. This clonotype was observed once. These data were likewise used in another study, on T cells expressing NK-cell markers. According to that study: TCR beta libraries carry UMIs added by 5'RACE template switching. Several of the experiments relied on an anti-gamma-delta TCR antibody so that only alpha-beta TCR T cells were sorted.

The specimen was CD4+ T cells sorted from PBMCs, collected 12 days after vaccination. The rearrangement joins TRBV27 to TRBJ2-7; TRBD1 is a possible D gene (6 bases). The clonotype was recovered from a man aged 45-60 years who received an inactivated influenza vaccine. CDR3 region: CASSVRPGTLSYEQYF. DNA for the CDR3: TGTGCCAGCAGCGTGAGACCCGGGACATTGTCCTACGAGCAGTACTTC.